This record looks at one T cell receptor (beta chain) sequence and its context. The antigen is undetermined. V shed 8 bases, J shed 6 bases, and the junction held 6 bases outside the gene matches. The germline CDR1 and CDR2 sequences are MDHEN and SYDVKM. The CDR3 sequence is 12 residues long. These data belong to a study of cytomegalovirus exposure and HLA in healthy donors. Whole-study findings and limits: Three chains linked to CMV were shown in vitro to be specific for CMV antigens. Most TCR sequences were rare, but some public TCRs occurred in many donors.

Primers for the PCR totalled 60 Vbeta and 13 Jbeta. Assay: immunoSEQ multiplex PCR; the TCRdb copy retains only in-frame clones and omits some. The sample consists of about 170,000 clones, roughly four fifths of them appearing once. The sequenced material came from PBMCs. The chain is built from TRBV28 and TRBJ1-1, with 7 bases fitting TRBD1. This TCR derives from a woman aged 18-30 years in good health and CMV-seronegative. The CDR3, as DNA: TGTGCCAGCCGCGATCAGGGGGCTGAAGCTTTCTTT. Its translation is CASRDQGAEAFF.